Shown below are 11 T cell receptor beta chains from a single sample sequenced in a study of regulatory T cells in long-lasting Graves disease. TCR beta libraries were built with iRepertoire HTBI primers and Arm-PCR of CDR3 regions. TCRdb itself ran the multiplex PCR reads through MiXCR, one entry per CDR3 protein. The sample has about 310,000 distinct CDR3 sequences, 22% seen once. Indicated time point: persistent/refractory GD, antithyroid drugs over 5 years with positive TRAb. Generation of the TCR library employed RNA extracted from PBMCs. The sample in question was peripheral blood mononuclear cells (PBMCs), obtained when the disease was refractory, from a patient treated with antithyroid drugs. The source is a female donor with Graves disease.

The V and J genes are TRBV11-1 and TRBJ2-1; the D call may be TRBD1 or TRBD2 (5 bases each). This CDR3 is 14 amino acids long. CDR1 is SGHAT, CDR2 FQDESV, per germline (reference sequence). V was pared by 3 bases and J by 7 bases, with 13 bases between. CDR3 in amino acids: CASSLGPGGNEQFF. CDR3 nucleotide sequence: TGTGCCAGCAGCTTGGGGCCAGGCGGGAATGAGCAGTTCTTC.

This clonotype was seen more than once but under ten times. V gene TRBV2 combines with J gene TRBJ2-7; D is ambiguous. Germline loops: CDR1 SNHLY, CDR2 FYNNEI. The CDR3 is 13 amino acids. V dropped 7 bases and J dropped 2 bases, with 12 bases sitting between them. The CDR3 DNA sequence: TGTGCCAGCAAGGTGGGCACCGCCTACGAGCAGTACTTC. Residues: CASKVGTAYEQYF.

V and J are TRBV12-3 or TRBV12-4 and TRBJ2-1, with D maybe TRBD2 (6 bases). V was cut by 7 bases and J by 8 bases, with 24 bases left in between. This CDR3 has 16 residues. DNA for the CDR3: TGTGCCAGCACCTCCTCGGTGGCGGGATTCTCTGATGAGCAGTTCTTC. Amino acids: CASTSSVAGFSDEQFF.

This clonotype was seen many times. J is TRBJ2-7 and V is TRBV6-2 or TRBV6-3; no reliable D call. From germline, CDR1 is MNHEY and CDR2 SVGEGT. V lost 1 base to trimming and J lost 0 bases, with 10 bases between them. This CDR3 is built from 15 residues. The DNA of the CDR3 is TGTGCCAGCAGTTACTGGCCGGTCCGCTCCTACGAGCAGTACTTC. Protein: CASSYWPVRSYEQYF.

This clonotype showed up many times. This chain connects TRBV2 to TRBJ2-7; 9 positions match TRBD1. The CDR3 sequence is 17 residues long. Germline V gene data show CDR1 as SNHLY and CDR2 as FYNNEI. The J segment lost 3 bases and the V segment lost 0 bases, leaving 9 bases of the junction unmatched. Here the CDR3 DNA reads TGTGCCAGCAGTGAAGCCATCTCCTGGGACAGGGACTACGAGCAGTACTTC. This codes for CASSEAISWDRDYEQYF.

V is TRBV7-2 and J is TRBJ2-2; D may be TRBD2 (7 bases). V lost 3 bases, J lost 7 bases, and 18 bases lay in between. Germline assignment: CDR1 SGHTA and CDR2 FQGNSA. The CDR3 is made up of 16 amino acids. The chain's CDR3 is CASSLGGASAYGELFF. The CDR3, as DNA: TGTGCCAGCAGCTTGGGGGGGGCCTCAGCCTACGGGGAGCTGTTTTTT.

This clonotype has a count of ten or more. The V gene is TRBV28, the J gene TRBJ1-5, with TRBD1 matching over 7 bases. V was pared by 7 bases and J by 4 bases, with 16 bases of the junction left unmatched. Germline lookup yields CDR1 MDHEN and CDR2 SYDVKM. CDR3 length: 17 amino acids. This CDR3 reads CASISYTGTEDNQPQHF. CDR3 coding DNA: TGTGCCAGCATATCTTACACCGGGACAGAGGATAATCAGCCCCAGCATTTT. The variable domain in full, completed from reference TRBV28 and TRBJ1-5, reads DVKVTQSSRYLVKRTGEKVFLECVQDMDHENMFWYRQDPGLGLRLIYFSYDVKMKEKGDIPEGYSVSREKKERFSLILESASTNQTSMYLCASISYTGTEDNQPQHFGDGTRLSIL.

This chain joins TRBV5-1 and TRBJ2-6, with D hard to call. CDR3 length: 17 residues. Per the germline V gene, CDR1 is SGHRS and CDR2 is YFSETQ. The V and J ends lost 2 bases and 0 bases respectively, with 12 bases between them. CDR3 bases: TGCGCCAGCAGCTTCCTCGGTGCCCGCTCTGGGGCCAACGTCCTGACTTTC. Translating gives CASSFLGARSGANVLTF.

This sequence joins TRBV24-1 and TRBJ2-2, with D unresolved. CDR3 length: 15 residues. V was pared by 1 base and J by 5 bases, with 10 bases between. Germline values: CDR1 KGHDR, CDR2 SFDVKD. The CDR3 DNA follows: TGTGCCACCAGTGATTTCCACTATTCTACCGGGGAGCTGTTTTTT. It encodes CATSDFHYSTGELFF.

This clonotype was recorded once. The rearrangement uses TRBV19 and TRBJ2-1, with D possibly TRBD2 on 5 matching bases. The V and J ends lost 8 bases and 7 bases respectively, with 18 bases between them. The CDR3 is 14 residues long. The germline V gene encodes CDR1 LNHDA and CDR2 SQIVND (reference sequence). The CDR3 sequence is CASGSLGEENEQFF. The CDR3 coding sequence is TGTGCCAGTGGATCCCTCGGGGAAGAAAATGAGCAGTTCTTC.

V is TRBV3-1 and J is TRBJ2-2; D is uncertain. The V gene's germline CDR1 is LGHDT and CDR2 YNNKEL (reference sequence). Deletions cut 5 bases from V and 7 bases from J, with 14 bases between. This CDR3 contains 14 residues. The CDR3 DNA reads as TGTGCCAGCAGCATCCGGAACTCCCGCGGGGAGCTGTTTTTT. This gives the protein CASSIRNSRGELFF. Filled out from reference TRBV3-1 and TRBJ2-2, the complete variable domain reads DTAVSQTPKYLVTQMGNDKSIKCEQNLGHDTMYWYKQDSKKFLKIMFSYNNKELIINETVPNRFSPKSPDKAHLNLHINSLELGDSAVYFCASSIRNSRGELFFGEGSRLTVL.